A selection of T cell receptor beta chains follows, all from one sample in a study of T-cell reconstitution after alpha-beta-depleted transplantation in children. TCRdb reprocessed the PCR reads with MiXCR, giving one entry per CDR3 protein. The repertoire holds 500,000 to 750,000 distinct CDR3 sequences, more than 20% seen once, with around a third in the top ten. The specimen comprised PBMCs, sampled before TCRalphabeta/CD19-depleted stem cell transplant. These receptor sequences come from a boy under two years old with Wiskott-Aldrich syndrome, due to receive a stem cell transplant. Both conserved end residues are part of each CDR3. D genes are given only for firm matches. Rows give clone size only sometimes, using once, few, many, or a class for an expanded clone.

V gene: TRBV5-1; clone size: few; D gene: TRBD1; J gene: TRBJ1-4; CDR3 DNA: TGCGCCAGCAGCCTCCAAGGACAGGGAGAGGAAAAACTGTTTTTT; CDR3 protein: CASSLQGQGEEKLFF
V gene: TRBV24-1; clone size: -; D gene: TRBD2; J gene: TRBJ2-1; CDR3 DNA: TGTGCGGCCAGTGATTCAGCGGGACTGGAGTTCTTC; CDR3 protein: CAASDSAGLEFF
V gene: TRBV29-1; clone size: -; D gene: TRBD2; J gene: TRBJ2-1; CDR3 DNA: TGCAGCGCCTCTCTAGCGGGAGCCTACAATGAGCAGTTCTTC; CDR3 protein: CSASLAGAYNEQFF
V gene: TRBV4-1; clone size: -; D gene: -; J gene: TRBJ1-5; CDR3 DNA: TGCGCCAGCAGCCAAGTAGTGGGGACGGAGGTAGACAATCAGCCCCAGCATTTT; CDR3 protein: CASSQVVGTEVDNQPQHF
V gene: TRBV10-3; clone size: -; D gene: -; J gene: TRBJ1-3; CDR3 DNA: TGTGCCATCAGTGAGTCAGTTTGGACAGCCTCTGGAAACACCATATATTTT; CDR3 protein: CAISESVWTASGNTIYF
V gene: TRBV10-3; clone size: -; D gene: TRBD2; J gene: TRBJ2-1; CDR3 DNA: TGTGCCATCAGTGAGTCTGGCGGGAGAGTCGATGAGCAGTTCTTC; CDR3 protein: CAISESGGRVDEQFF
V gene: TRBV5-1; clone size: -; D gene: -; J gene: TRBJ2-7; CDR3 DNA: TGCGCCAGCAGCTTGTACAGACAGCACTACGAGCAGTACTTC; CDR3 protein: CASSLYRQHYEQYF
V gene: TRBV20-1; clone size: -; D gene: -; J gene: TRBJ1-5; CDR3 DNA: TGCAGTGCTAGAAGCGCAGGCAAGATGCTAAGCAATCAGCCCCAGCATTTT; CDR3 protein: CSARSAGKMLSNQPQHF
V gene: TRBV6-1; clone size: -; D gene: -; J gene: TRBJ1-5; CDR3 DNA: TGTGCCAGCAGTGAAGCGATCTATCAGCCCCAGCATTTT; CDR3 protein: CASSEAIYQPQHF
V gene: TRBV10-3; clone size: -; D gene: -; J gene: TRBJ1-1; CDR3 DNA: TGTGCCATCACCTTGGACAGGAACACTGAAGCTTTCTTT; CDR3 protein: CAITLDRNTEAFF
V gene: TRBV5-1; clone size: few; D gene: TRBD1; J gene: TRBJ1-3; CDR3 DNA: TGCGCCAGCAGCCGGGATACAGGGGCTGGAAACACCATATATTTT; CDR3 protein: CASSRDTGAGNTIYF
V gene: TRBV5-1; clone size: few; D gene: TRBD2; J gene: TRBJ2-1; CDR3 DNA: TGCGCCAGCAGCTTGTGGACTAGCGGGAACAATGAGCAGTTCTTC; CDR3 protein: CASSLWTSGNNEQFF
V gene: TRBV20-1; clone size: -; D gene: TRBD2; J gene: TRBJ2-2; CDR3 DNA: TGCAGTGCTCCAGTACCCGGGAGGGGCAGCACCGGTGAGCTGTTTTTT; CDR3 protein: CSAPVPGRGSTGELFF
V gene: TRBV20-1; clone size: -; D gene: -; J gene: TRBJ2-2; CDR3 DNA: TGCAGTGCTAGCAGGGGTTCCGGGGAGCTGTTTTTT; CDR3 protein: CSASRGSGELFF
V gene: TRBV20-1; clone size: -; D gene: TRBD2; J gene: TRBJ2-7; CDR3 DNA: TGCAGTGCTGTGGGTGGGCGGGGGAACTCCTACGAGCAGTACTTC; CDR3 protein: CSAVGGRGNSYEQYF
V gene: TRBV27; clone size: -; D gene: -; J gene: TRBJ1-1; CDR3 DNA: TGTGCCAGCAGAGATACAGGGTTGTTCACTGAAGCTTTCTTT; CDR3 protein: CASRDTGLFTEAFF
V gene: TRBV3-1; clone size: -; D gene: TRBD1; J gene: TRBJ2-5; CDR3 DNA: TGTGCCAGCAGCCAAGGTCCGCGGACAGGGGGAGGCGAGACCCAGTACTTC; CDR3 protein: CASSQGPRTGGGETQYF